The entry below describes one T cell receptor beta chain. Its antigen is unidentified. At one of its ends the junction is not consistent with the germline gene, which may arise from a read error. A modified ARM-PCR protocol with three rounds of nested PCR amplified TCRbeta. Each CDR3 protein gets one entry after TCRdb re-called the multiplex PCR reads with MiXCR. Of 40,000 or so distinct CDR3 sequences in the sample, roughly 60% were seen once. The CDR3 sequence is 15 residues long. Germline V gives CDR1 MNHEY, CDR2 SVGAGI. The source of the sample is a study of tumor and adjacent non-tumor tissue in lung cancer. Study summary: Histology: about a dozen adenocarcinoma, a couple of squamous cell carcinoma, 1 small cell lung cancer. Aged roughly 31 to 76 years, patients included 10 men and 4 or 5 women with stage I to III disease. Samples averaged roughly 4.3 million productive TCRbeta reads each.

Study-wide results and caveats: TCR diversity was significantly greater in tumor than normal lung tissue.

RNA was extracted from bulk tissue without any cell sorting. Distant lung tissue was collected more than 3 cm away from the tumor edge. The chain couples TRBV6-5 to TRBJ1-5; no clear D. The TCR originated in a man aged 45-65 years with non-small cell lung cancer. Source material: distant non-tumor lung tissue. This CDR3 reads CASSYLTGSNRPQHF. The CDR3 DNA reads TGTGCCAGCAGTTACTTGACGGGGTCAAATCGGCCCCAGCATTTT.